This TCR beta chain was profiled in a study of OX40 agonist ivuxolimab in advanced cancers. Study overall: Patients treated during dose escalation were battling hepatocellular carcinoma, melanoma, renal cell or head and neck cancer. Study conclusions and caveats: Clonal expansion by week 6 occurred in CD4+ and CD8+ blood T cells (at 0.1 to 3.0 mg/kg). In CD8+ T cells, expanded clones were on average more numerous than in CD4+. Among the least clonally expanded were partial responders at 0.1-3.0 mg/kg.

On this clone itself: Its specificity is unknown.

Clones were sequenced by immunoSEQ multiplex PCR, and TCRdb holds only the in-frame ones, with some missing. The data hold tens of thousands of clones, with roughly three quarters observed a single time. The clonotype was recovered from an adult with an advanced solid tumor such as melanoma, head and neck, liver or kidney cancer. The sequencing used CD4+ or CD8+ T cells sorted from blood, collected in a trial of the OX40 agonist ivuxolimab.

The CDR3 DNA reads as TGTGCCAGCAGTGAATATAAAGTTTTTCAAGAGACCCAGTACTTC. This gives the protein CASSEYKVFQETQYF. This chain uses TRBV25-1 with TRBJ2-5; no clear D gene. The CDR3 loop spans 15 amino acids. The V gene's germline CDR1 is MGHDK and CDR2 SYGVNS. Trimming stripped 0 bases from V and 2 bases from J, with 10 bases between.